The TCR beta chain under discussion was sequenced for a study of cytotoxic CD8 clonotypes in ibrutinib-treated CLL. Study findings and constraints: The study found public clonotypes uncommon, contracting or stable on treatment. Clonality increased with ibrutinib response but returned toward baseline at progression. At the start, clonality exceeded age-matched healthy donors and followed circulating CD8+ T-cell counts.

Note on this clone: The antigen remains unidentified.

This CDR3 spans 13 amino acids. After removal of 4 bases from V and 7 bases from J, the junction contained 9 bases not matched to a gene. Germline CDR1 and CDR2: GTSNPN and SVGIG (reference sequence). TCRdb keeps only in-frame clones here, not all; method: immunoSEQ multiplex PCR. The repertoire holds just over 200,000 clones, with around 75% as singletons. Cryopreserved PBMCs provided 1.5 to 2 micrograms of genomic DNA for the TCR beta libraries. The origin of this receptor is a human donor with chronic lymphocytic leukemia. This chain links TRBV30 with TRBJ1-2, with TRBD1 matching 7 bases. The sample in question was PBMCs, obtained after 12 months of ibrutinib treatment. The chain's CDR3 is CAWTREQGPGYTF. CDR3 DNA sequence: TGTGCCTGGACGAGGGAACAGGGGCCTGGCTACACCTTC. Using reference TRBV30 and TRBJ1-2 for the parts outside the CDR3, the full variable domain is SQTIHQWPATLVQPVGSPLSLECTVEGTSNPNLYWYRQAAGRGLQLLFYSVGIGQISSEVPQNLSASRPQDRQFILSSKKLLLSDSGFYLCAWTREQGPGYTFGSGTRLTVV.